What follows are 16 T cell receptor beta chains derived from one specimen sequenced in a study of metastatic and nonmetastatic thyroid tumors. Before thyroid surgery, none of the patients had received any treatment. Via MiXCR, TCRdb re-called the PCR reads. The profile shows 65,000 to 70,000 clones, 12% to 15% of them singletons. Material for sequencing was blood. The receptors were gathered from a male donor with papillary thyroid cancer or a benign thyroid nodule (not recorded which). Some clones in this sample may be carry-over from other donors' samples.

Details on this clone: Possible read error: a much larger clone is one base away. In the same sample, other DNA sequences code for this CDR3. The CDR3 loop reads CASSPAREGPGQYV. The CDR3 DNA reads as TGTGCCAGCAGCCCCGCACGGGAGGGTCCGGGGCAGTACGTC. V gene TRBV5-6 combines with J gene TRBJ2-7, with TRBD2 matching 8 bases. The CDR3 sequence is 14 residues long. With 4 bases clipped from V and 9 bases from J, the junction kept 12 bases outside the gene matches. CDR1 is SGHDT, CDR2 YYEEEE, per germline.

The CDR3 coding sequence is TGCGCCAGCAGCCGATTCCGAGCCTCGGGACCGCTAGCGGGAGTCGGCGAGCAGTACTTC. Translated, it gives CASSRFRASGPLAGVGEQYF. The V and J genes are TRBV5-1 and TRBJ2-7; 10 bases line up with TRBD2. The CDR3 extends over 20 amino acids. V shed 4 bases and J 6 bases; nucleotides not matched to a gene: 25. Germline CDR1 reads SGHRS; CDR2 reads YFSETQ.

Notes on this clone: This could be a read error, since a much larger clone is one nucleotide away. The chain is built from TRBV19 and TRBJ1-4; D remains unclear. This CDR3 spans 16 amino acids. Deletions cut 7 bases from V and 5 bases from J, with 20 bases between. Germline V gene data show CDR1 as LNHDA and CDR2 as SQIVND (reference sequence). The CDR3 region has the DNA TGTGCCAGTATCGAAAACAGCGGACCCGGCAATGAAAAACTGTTTTTT. Encoded protein: CASIENSGPGNEKLFF.

V gene TRBV28 combines with J gene TRBJ2-7; possibly TRBD1 for D (5 bases). The CDR3 consists of 14 residues. V was shortened by 3 bases and J by 3 bases, with 12 bases between the two germline ends. CDR1 is MDHEN, CDR2 SYDVKM, per germline. The CDR3: CASSLGPAIYEQYF. DNA of the CDR3: TGTGCCAGCAGTTTGGGGCCAGCGATCTACGAGCAGTACTTC.

The chain has TRBV7-8 and TRBJ1-4; no clear D. Germline values: CDR1 SGHVS, CDR2 FQNEAQ. Trimming removed 4 bases at V and 5 bases at J, with 11 bases between. This CDR3 is 14 amino acids long. The CDR3 DNA is TGTGCCAGCAGCTCCAGGACGGACAATGAAAAACTGTTTTTT. Translation gives CASSSRTDNEKLFF.

This clone was detected ten times or more. This sequence joins TRBV7-6 and TRBJ2-1; D is possibly TRBD2 (5 bases). There are 17 residues in the CDR3. From germline, CDR1 is SGHVS and CDR2 FNYEAQ. Deletions cut 5 bases from V and 4 bases from J, with 21 bases between. The CDR3 nucleotides read TGTGCCAGCAGCCCCCAATCAGCGGAATTAAAATACAATGAGCAGTTCTTC. Translating it yields CASSPQSAELKYNEQFF. Based on the CDR3 plus reference TRBV7-6 and TRBJ2-1, the full variable domain is GAGVSQSPRYKVTKRGQDVALRCDPISGHVSLYWYRQALGQGPEFLTYFNYEAQQDKSGLPNDRFSAERPEGSISTLTIQRTEQRDSAMYRCASSPQSAELKYNEQFFGPGTRLTVL.

At least ten counts were recorded for this clone. V is TRBV5-4 and J is TRBJ2-1, with a tentative D call TRBD2 (6 bases). Germline loops: CDR1 SGHNT, CDR2 YYREEE (reference sequence). This CDR3 spans 15 amino acids. The V end lost 2 bases, the J end lost 2 bases, and 11 bases lay between the germline ends. CDR3 amino acids: CASSLTGGAYNEQFF. CDR3 nucleotide sequence: TGTGCCAGCAGCTTAACAGGCGGGGCCTACAATGAGCAGTTCTTC.

This clone was recorded many times. The chain employs TRBV7-9 and TRBJ2-7, with 9 positions matching TRBD2. The ends lost 5 bases at V and 0 bases at J; junction bases unmatched: 20. From germline, CDR1 is SEHNR and CDR2 FQNEAQ (reference sequence). This CDR3 is built from 20 residues. The CDR3 protein is CASSGGWSTSGRRSSYEQYF. In nucleotides, the CDR3 is TGTGCCAGCAGCGGTGGATGGTCGACTAGCGGCCGCAGAAGCTCCTACGAGCAGTACTTC. Combining the CDR3 with reference TRBV7-9 and TRBJ2-7 gives the whole variable domain DTGVSQNPRHKITKRGQNVTFRCDPISEHNRLYWYRQTLGQGPEFLTYFQNEAQLEKSRLLSDRFSAERPKGSFSTLEIQRTEQGDSAMYLCASSGGWSTSGRRSSYEQYFGPGTRLTVT.

In its sample, this clone was seen many times. The rearrangement links TRBV20-1 to TRBJ2-7; 7 bases agree with TRBD1. Trimming cost V 1 base and J 2 bases; bases outside gene matches: 8. Germline values: CDR1 DFQATT, CDR2 SNEGSKA (reference sequence). This CDR3 contains 15 residues. The CDR3 region is CSARVTEGQAYEQYV. CDR3 coding DNA: TGCAGTGCTAGAGTGACCGAAGGACAGGCCTACGAGCAGTACGTC.

The sample holds a few counts of this clone. The chain links TRBV6-1 to TRBJ1-2; 12 nucleotides align to TRBD1. Trimming cost V 8 bases and J 6 bases; bases outside gene matches: 10. Germline V lookup: CDR1 MNHNS, CDR2 SASEGT. The CDR3 loop spans 15 amino acids. The CDR3 bases are TGTGCCAGCCGCCGGACAGGGACAGGGGGCGATGGCTACACCTTC. This gives the protein CASRRTGTGGDGYTF.

The sample holds many counts of this clone. The rearrangement uses TRBV11-2 and TRBJ2-7; no reliable D call. The ends were cut back, 1 base at V and 3 bases at J, with 10 bases in the middle. This CDR3 is 14 amino acids long. Germline V gene data show CDR1 as SGHAT and CDR2 as FQNNGV. This chain's CDR3 is CASSLGVAGYEQYF. CDR3 in DNA: TGTGCCAGCAGCTTAGGGGTAGCAGGCTACGAGCAGTACTTC.

This clone was counted a few times. The junction does not match germline at one end; this may be a read error. This chain joins TRBV6-2 or TRBV6-3 and TRBJ1-6; D unresolved. This CDR3 has 15 amino acids. Germline V gene lookup returns CDR1 MNHEY and CDR2 SVGEGT. The CDR3: CASRFYREYNSPLHF. CDR3 nucleotide sequence: TGTGCCAGCCGTTTCTACCGGGAGTATAATTCACCCCTACACTTT.

The V and J genes are TRBV4-1 and TRBJ2-5, with D perhaps matching TRBD2 (5 bases). CDR1 is MGHRA and CDR2 is YSYEKL in the germline V gene. V shed 0 bases and J shed 5 bases, with 10 bases lying between them. The CDR3 consists of 14 residues. CDR3 region: CASSQDGRRETQYF. As DNA, the CDR3 is TGCGCCAGCAGCCAAGACGGGCGGAGGGAGACCCAGTACTTC.

This clone was observed at least ten times. The genes are TRBV27 and TRBJ1-3, with unresolved D. V lost 5 bases and J lost 3, with 8 bases in between. CDR3 length: 13 amino acids. Looked up from germline, CDR1 is MNHEY and CDR2 is SMNVEV (reference sequence). The CDR3 DNA reads TGTGCCAGCAGTGTACGTGATGGAAACACCATATATTTT. This encodes CASSVRDGNTIYF.

Many counts were recorded for this clone. The chain is built from TRBV6-1 and TRBJ1-2; D might be TRBD1 (5 bases). Deletions cut 5 bases from V and 8 bases from J, with 27 bases between. This CDR3 has 17 amino acids. Germline V gives CDR1 MNHNS, CDR2 SASEGT. The CDR3 spells CASSQFLPGLLNRGYTF. Here the CDR3 DNA reads TGTGCCAGCAGTCAATTTCTTCCGGGCCTCCTCAACAGGGGCTACACCTTC.

For this clone: Since a much larger clone is just one base distant, this may be a read error. This rearrangement joins TRBV29-1 to TRBJ1-2, with no clear D. CDR1 and CDR2 (germline): SQVTM, ANQGSEA. CDR3 size: 11 residues. The ends were cut back, 4 bases at V and 6 bases at J, with 9 bases in the middle. Here the CDR3 DNA reads TGCAGCGTTGTCCAGGTCAATGGCTACACCTTC. This encodes CSVVQVNGYTF.